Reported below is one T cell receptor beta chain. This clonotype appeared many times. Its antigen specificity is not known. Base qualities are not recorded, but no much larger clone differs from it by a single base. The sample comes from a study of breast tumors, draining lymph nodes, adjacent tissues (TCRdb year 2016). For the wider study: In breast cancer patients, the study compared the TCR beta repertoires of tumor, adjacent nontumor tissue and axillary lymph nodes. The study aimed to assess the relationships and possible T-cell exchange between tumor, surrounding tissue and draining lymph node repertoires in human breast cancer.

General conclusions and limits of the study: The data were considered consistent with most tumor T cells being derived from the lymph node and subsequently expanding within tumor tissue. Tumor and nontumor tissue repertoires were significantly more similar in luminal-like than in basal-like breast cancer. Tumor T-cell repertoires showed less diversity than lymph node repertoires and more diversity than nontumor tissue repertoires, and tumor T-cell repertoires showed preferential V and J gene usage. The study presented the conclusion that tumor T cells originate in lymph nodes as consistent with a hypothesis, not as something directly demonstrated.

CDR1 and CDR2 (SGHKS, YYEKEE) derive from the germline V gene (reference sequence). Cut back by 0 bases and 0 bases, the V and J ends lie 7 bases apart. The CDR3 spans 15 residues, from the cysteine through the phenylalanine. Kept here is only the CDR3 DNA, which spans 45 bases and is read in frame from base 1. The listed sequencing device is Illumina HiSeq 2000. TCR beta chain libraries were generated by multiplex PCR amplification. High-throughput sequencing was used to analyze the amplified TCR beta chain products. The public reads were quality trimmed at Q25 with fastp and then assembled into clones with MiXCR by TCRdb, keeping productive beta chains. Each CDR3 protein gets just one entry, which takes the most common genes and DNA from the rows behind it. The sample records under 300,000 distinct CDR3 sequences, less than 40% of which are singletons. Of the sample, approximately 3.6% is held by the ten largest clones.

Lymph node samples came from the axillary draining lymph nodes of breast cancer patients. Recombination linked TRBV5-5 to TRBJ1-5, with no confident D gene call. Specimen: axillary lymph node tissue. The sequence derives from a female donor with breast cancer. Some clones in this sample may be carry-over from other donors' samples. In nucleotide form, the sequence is TGTGCCAGCAGCTTGGGAGATTATAGCAATCAGCCCCAGCATTTT. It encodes CASSLGDYSNQPQHF.